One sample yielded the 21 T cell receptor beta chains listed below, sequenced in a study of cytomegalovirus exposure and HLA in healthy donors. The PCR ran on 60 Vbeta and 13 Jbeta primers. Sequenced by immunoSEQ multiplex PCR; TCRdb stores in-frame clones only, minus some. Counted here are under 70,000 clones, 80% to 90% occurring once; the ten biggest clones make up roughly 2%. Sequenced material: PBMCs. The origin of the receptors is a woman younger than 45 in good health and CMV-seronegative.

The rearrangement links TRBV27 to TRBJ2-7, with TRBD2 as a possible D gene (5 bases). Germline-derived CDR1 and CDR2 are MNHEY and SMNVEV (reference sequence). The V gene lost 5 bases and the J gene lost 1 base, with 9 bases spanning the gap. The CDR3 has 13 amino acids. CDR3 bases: TGTGCCAGCAGTCCACAGCGGTCCTACGAGCAGTACTTC. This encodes CASSPQRSYEQYF.

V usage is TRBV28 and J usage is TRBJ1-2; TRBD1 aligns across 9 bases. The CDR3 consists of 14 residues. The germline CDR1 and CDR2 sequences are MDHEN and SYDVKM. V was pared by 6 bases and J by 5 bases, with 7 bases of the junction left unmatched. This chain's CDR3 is CASRTPGQGYGYTF. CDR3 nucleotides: TGTGCCAGCAGAACACCGGGACAGGGTTATGGCTACACCTTC.

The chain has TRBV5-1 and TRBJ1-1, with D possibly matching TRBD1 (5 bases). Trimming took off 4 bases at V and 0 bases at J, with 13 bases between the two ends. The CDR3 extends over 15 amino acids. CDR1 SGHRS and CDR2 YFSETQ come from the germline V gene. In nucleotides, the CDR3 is TGCGCCAGCAGCGGGCGGGACGGGATGAACACTGAAGCTTTCTTT. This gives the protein CASSGRDGMNTEAFF.

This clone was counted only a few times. This CDR3 is CASSLGAGTEAFF. The CDR3 DNA follows: TGTGCCAGCAGCTTAGGGGCCGGCACTGAAGCTTTCTTT. The V and J genes are TRBV7-2 and TRBJ1-1; D is undetermined. This CDR3 is built from 13 residues. V lost 1 base and J 4 bases, leaving 7 bases between the germline ends. Germline V gene sequence: CDR1 SGHTA, CDR2 FQGNSA. The entire variable domain, with the rest obtained from reference TRBV7-2 and TRBJ1-1, is as follows: GAGVSQSPSNKVTEKGKDVELRCDPISGHTALYWYRQSLGQGLEFLIYFQGNSAPDKSGLPSDRFSAERTGGSVSTLTIQRTQQEDSAVYLCASSLGAGTEAFFGQGTRLTVV.

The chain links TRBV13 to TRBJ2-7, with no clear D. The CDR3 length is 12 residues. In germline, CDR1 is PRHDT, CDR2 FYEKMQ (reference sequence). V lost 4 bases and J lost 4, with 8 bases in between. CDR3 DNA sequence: TGTGCCAGCAGCTCCATCAGTTACGAGCAGTACTTC. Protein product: CASSSISYEQYF.

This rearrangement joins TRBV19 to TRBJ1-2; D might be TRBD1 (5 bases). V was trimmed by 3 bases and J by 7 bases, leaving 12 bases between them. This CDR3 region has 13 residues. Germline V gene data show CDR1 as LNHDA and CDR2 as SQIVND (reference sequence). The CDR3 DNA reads TGTGCCAGTAGTATCGGCAGGGTCGGTGGCTACACCTTC. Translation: CASSIGRVGGYTF.

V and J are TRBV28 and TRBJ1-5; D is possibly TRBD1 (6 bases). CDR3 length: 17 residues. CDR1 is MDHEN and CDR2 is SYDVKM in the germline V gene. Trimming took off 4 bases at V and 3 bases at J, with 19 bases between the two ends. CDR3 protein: CASSSSRDTRANQPQHF. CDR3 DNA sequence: TGTGCCAGCAGTTCGTCCCGGGACACAAGGGCCAATCAGCCCCAGCATTTT.

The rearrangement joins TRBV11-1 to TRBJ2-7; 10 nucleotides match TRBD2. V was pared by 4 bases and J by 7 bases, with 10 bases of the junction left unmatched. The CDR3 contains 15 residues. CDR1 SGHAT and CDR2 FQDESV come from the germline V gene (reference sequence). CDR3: CASSWTLAGAGEQYF. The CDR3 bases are TGTGCCAGCAGCTGGACCCTAGCGGGAGCTGGGGAGCAGTACTTC.

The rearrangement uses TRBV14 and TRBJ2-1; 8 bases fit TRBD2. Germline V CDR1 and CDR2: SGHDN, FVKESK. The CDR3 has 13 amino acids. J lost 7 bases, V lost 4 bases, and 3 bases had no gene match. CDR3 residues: CASSRTSSNEQFF. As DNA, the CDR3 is TGTGCCAGCAGCCGGACTAGCAGTAATGAGCAGTTCTTC.

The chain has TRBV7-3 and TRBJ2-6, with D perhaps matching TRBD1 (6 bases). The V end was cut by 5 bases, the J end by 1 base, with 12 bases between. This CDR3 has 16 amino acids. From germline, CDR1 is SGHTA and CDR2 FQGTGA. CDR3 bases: TGTGCCAGCAGCCAGGGGTGGGGGTCTGGGGCCAACGTCCTGACTTTC. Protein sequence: CASSQGWGSGANVLTF.

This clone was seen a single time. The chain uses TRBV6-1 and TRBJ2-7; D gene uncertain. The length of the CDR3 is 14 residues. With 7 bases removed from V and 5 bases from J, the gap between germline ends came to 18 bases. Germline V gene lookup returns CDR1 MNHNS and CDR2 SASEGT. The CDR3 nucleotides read TGTGCCAGCACCCTTACAGAGCCGTCCGACGAGCAGTACTTC. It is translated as CASTLTEPSDEQYF.

The CDR3 sequence: CASSPTSSYNEQFF. The CDR3 nucleotides read TGTGCCAGCTCCCCTACGAGCTCCTACAATGAGCAGTTCTTC. This chain links TRBV18 with TRBJ2-1; no clear D gene. V lost 6 bases to trimming and J lost 0 bases, with 9 bases between them. CDR1 and CDR2 from the germline V gene are KGHSH and LQKENI. The CDR3 loop spans 14 amino acids.

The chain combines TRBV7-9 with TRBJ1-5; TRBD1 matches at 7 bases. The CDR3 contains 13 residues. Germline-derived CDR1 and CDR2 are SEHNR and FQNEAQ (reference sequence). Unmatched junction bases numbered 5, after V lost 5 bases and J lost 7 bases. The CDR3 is CASSRQGSQPQHF. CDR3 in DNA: TGTGCCAGCAGCAGACAGGGTTCGCAGCCCCAGCATTTT.

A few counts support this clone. The CDR3 reads CASSQELAGTDTQYF. In nucleotides, the CDR3 is TGCGCCAGCAGCCAAGAACTAGCGGGAACTGATACGCAGTATTTT. The chain couples TRBV4-3 to TRBJ2-3; 10 bases map to TRBD2. The length of the CDR3 is 15 residues. Per the germline V gene, CDR1 is LGHNA and CDR2 is YSLEER. V shed 0 bases, J shed 6 bases, and the junction held 3 bases outside the gene matches.

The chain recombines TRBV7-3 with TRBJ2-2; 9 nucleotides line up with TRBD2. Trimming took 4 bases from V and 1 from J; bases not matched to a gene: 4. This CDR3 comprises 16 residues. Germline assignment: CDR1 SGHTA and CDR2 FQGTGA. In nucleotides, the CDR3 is TGTGCCAGCAGCTCGGGACTAGCTATGAACACCGGGGAGCTGTTTTTT. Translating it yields CASSSGLAMNTGELFF. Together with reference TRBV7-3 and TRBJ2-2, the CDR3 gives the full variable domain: GAGVSQTPSNKVTEKGKYVELRCDPISGHTALYWYRQSLGQGPEFLIYFQGTGAADDSGLPNDRFFAVRPEGSVSTLKIQRTERGDSAVYLCASSSGLAMNTGELFFGEGSRLTVL.

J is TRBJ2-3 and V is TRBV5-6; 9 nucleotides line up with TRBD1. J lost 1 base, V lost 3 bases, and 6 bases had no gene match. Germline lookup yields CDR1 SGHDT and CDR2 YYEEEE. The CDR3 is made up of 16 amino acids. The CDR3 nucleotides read TGTGCCAGCAGCTCCGGGACAGGGAAGGGCACAGATACGCAGTATTTT. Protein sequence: CASSSGTGKGTDTQYF.

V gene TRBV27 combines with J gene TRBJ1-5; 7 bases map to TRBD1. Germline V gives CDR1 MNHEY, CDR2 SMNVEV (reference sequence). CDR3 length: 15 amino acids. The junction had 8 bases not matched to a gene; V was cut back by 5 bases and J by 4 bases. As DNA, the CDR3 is TGTGCCAGCAGTCCCGGCGACAGGGCAAATCAGCCCCAGCATTTT. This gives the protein CASSPGDRANQPQHF.

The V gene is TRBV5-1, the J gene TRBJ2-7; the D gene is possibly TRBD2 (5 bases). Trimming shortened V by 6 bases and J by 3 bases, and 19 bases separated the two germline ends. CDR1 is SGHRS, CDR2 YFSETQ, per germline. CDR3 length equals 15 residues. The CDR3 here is CASTTVESGVYEQYF. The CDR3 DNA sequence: TGCGCCAGCACAACCGTCGAGTCCGGGGTCTACGAGCAGTACTTC.

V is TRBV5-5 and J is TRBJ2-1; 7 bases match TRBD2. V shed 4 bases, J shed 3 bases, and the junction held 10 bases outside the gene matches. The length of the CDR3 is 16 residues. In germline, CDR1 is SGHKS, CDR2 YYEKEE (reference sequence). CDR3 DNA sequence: TGTGCCAGCAGCCGCGCGGTGCAGCGGGGCTACAATGAGCAGTTCTTC. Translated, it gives CASSRAVQRGYNEQFF.

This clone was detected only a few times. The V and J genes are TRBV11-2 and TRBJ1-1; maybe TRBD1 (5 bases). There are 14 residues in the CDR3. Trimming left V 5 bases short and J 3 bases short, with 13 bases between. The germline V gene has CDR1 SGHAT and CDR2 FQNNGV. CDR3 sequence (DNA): TGTGCCAGCAGCCCGGTCGGGGGTTACACTGAAGCTTTCTTT. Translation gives CASSPVGGYTEAFF. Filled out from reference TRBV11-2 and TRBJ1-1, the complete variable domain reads EAGVAQSPRYKIIEKRQSVAFWCNPISGHATLYWYQQILGQGPKLLIQFQNNGVVDDSQLPKDRFSAERLKGVDSTLKIQPAKLEDSAVYLCASSPVGGYTEAFFGQGTRLTVV.

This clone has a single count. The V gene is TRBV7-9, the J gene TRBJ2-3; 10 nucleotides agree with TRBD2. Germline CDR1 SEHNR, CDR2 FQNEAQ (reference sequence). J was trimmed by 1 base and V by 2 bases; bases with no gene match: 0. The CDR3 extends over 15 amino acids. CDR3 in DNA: TGTGCCAGCAGCTTACTAGCGGGAGGCACAGATACGCAGTATTTT. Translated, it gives CASSLLAGGTDTQYF.